Here is one TCR beta chain with its context. The CDR3 sequence is 15 residues long. Per the germline V gene, CDR1 is SEHNR and CDR2 is FQNEAQ (reference sequence). Deletions cut 5 bases from V and 3 bases from J, with 16 bases between. The record originates from a study of shared clonotypes between healthy human individuals. Some clones are missing from TCRdb's copy, which holds only in-frame ones; the method was immunoSEQ multiplex PCR. The profile shows hundreds of thousands of clones, almost 95% of them singletons. CD8 cells regarded as naive lacked CD45RO, were positively chosen for CCR7, and omitted terminally differentiated effector memory CD45RA+ cells.

This chain uses TRBV7-9 with TRBJ1-1, with a possible D match to TRBD1 (6 bases). This receptor was identified in a man aged 25-45 years in good health. The sample comprised naive CD8+ T cells sorted from blood. Here the CDR3 DNA reads TGTGCCAGCAGCCTAATAGGACAGAAGGACACTGAAGCTTTCTTT. This translates into CASSLIGQKDTEAFF. Complete variable domain (other parts from reference TRBV7-9 and TRBJ1-1): DTGVSQNPRHKITKRGQNVTFRCDPISEHNRLYWYRQTLGQGPEFLTYFQNEAQLEKSRLLSDRFSAERPKGSFSTLEIQRTEQGDSAMYLCASSLIGQKDTEAFFGQGTRLTVV.